This T cell receptor beta chain was identified in a study of PD-L1 blockade in urothelial cancer. Study as a whole: Blood was evaluated 3 weeks (second dose) and 6 weeks after therapy began. Typically, measured as a median, blood samples had about 140,000 T cells.

Only one count was recorded for this clone. The time point was: peripheral blood 6 weeks after treatment start. The cohort comprised individuals with locally advanced or metastatic urothelial carcinoma. Only in-frame clones appear in the TCRdb table, and some are missing; sequencing was by immunoSEQ multiplex PCR. The table has 100,000 to 150,000 clones, around 86% seen once; the top ten hold 2.4%. The CDR3 is 15 residues long. With 6 bases removed from V and 4 bases from J, the gap between germline ends came to 16 bases. The V gene's germline CDR1 is MNHNS and CDR2 SASEGT. Sequences were derived from PBMCs, sampled around atezolizumab (anti-PD-L1) treatment. This chain links TRBV6-1 with TRBJ1-5; no reliable D call. The source is a man aged 45-65 years with urothelial cancer. CDR3 protein: CASSFDRGGNQPQHF. The DNA for the CDR3 is TGTGCCAGCAGCTTCGACCGCGGTGGTAATCAGCCCCAGCATTTT.